One and the same sample provided the 31 T cell receptor beta chains below, sequenced in a study of neurological immune-mediated disorders (dated by TCRdb to between 2018 and 2020). Library preparation was by 5' RACE. Sequencing was carried out with an Illumina HiSeq 2500. The public reads were quality trimmed at Q25 with fastp and then assembled into clones with MiXCR by TCRdb, keeping productive beta chains. Identical CDR3 proteins give one entry, which carries the most common genes and DNA. The sample table shows roughly 61,000 distinct CDR3 sequences, and around 24% are seen once. The ten largest account for over 4.5% of the sample. The sample's time point label, decoded: technical triplicate 2. The sample comprised PBMCs. The receptors derive from a man aged 60 to 69 with HTLV-1-associated myelopathy (HAM/TSP).

There are a few counts of this clonotype. V gene TRBV5-4 combines with J gene TRBJ2-1; D assignment may be TRBD1 or TRBD2 (5 bases each). CDR1 SGHNT and CDR2 YYREEE come from the germline V gene (reference sequence). This CDR3 is 16 amino acids long. Trimming pared 0 bases from V and 0 bases from J, leaving 10 bases between. The CDR3 spells CASSLAGTLSYNEQFF. CDR3 in DNA: TGTGCCAGCAGCTTGGCGGGGACCCTCTCCTACAATGAGCAGTTCTTC.

This clonotype was observed many times. For the CDR3, the DNA is TGTGCCAGCAGTGAATCGGGATCAACTAATGAAAAACTGTTTTTT. The encoded protein is CASSESGSTNEKLFF. This chain links TRBV2 with TRBJ1-4; D not certain. Trimming pared 2 bases from V and 0 bases from J, leaving 7 bases between. The CDR3 is made up of 15 amino acids. Germline loops: CDR1 SNHLY, CDR2 FYNNEI.

Many counts were recorded for this clonotype. The chain couples TRBV5-1 to TRBJ2-3; D gene unclear. Trimming cost V 2 bases and J 5 bases, with 18 bases left between them. This CDR3 has 16 residues. Germline-derived CDR1 and CDR2 are SGHRS and YFSETQ. The CDR3 DNA follows: TGCGCCAGCAGCTTTTTCCGCCAAGCTTTGATAGATACGCAGTATTTT. Its protein is CASSFFRQALIDTQYF.

This clonotype was observed many times. This chain uses TRBV5-1 with TRBJ2-2, with D tentatively TRBD1 (6 bases). Germline values: CDR1 SGHRS, CDR2 YFSETQ. This CDR3 is 16 amino acids long. The ends were cut back, 0 bases at V and 6 bases at J, with 15 bases in the middle. CDR3 loop: CASSLGATTGSGELFF. The CDR3 bases are TGCGCCAGCAGCTTGGGGGCCACCACAGGGTCCGGGGAGCTGTTTTTT.

The table lists this clonotype with many counts. The V and J genes are TRBV21-1 and TRBJ2-2; TRBD2 reflects the table's D call only, with no check against the DNA. TRBV21-1 counts as a pseudogene. This CDR3 has 16 amino acids. The CDR3 DNA follows: TGTGCCAGCACCCACAGGAGGGGAATAGGGGCCGGGGAGCTGTTTTTT. Its protein is CASTHRRGIGAGELFF.

This sequence joins TRBV28 and TRBJ2-6; no clear D. V was shortened by 5 bases and J by 0 bases, with 5 bases between the two germline ends. Germline V gives CDR1 MDHEN, CDR2 SYDVKM. This CDR3 is 14 amino acids long. CDR3: CASSLLSGANVLTF. CDR3 nucleotides: TGTGCCAGCAGTCTGCTCTCTGGGGCCAACGTCCTGACTTTC.

This clonotype was recorded many times. V is TRBV5-1 and J is TRBJ2-1, with 12 bases identical to TRBD2. Germline CDR1 reads SGHRS; CDR2 reads YFSETQ. After removal of 3 bases from V and 7 bases from J, the junction contained 2 bases not matched to a gene. This CDR3 contains 14 residues. The CDR3 is CASSWGTSGNEQFF. The CDR3 DNA reads as TGCGCCAGCAGCTGGGGGACTAGCGGGAATGAGCAGTTCTTC.

This clonotype was observed many times. This sequence joins TRBV6-5 and TRBJ2-4; 8 bases align to TRBD2. Germline values: CDR1 MNHEY, CDR2 SVGAGI. The trim removed 2 bases at V and 3 bases at J, leaving 9 bases unmatched. The CDR3 consists of 17 residues. The CDR3 loop reads CASSYRPTGTSKNIQYF. The CDR3 coding sequence is TGTGCCAGCAGTTACCGGCCAACCGGGACTAGCAAAAACATTCAGTACTTC.

This clonotype has ten or more counts. The chain couples TRBV5-1 to TRBJ1-1; 8 bases match TRBD1. The CDR3 is 16 residues long. Trimming at V came to 0 bases and at J to 7 bases, leaving 11 bases not matched to a gene. Germline V gene lookup returns CDR1 SGHRS and CDR2 YFSETQ. This chain's CDR3 is CASSLASQGGNREAFF. The CDR3 DNA reads as TGCGCCAGCAGCTTGGCCTCACAGGGGGGGAATCGTGAAGCTTTCTTT.

This clonotype was counted at least ten times. The gene calls are TRBV6-6 and TRBJ1-5; D might be TRBD1 (6 bases). Trimming shortened V by 5 bases and J by 0 bases, and 17 bases separated the two germline ends. Germline V lookup: CDR1 MNHNY, CDR2 SVGAGI (reference sequence). The CDR3 runs 17 residues. The CDR3 loop is CASSRMGAFYSNQPQHF. As DNA, the CDR3 is TGTGCCAGCAGTCGCATGGGGGCTTTTTATAGCAATCAGCCCCAGCATTTT.

This clonotype came up many times. The chain links TRBV20-1 to TRBJ2-2; D perhaps matches TRBD1 (6 bases). Trimming cost V 0 bases and J 6 bases, with 8 bases left between them. CDR3 length equals 13 residues. Per germline, CDR1 DFQATT and CDR2 SNEGSKA (reference sequence). CDR3 residues: CSARDNRAGELFF. CDR3 bases: TGCAGTGCTAGAGATAACAGGGCCGGGGAGCTGTTTTTT.

This clonotype was detected many times. This rearrangement joins TRBV18 to TRBJ2-1, with a possible D match to TRBD2 (6 bases). The CDR3 totals 16 residues. Per germline, CDR1 KGHSH and CDR2 LQKENI. V lost 0 bases and J lost 4, with 13 bases in between. The CDR3 reads CASSPPRDWTYNEQFF. Written as DNA, the CDR3 is TGTGCCAGCTCACCACCCCGGGACTGGACATACAATGAGCAGTTCTTC.

There are a few counts of this clonotype. The chain combines TRBV30 with TRBJ1-1; maybe TRBD1 (5 bases). Germline CDR1 GTSNPN, CDR2 SVGIG (reference sequence). The germline V and J ends were trimmed by 0 bases and 5 bases, with 7 bases remaining between them. The CDR3 consists of 12 residues. CDR3: CAWSVAGTEAFF. CDR3 nucleotide sequence: TGTGCCTGGAGTGTAGCAGGGACTGAAGCTTTCTTT.

This clonotype was picked up many times. The V gene is TRBV20-1, the J gene TRBJ2-1; 15 nucleotides agree with TRBD2. V was pared by 6 bases and J by 3 bases, with 6 bases of the junction left unmatched. This CDR3 region has 16 residues. Germline V gene data show CDR1 as DFQATT and CDR2 as SNEGSKA (reference sequence). CDR3 sequence reads: CSAWTSGGGNYNEQFF. The CDR3 DNA follows: TGCAGTGCATGGACTAGCGGGGGGGGTAACTACAATGAGCAGTTCTTC.

This clonotype has at least ten counts. The rearrangement links TRBV29-1 to TRBJ2-3, with D possibly being TRBD1 (5 bases). V gave up 7 bases and J gave up 3 bases, with 8 bases separating them. Germline loops: CDR1 SQVTM, CDR2 ANQGSEA. CDR3 length equals 11 residues. CDR3: CSGQGTDTQYF. The CDR3 nucleotides are TGCAGCGGTCAGGGAACAGATACGCAGTATTTT.

Here the CDR3 reads CASSLEGGTNSPLHF. The CDR3 DNA reads TGCGCCAGCAGCTTGGAGGGGGGGACTAATTCACCCCTCCACTTT. The chain is built from TRBV5-1 and TRBJ1-6, with D tentatively TRBD1 (6 bases). CDR3 length: 15 residues. The V gene's germline CDR1 is SGHRS and CDR2 YFSETQ. The V and J ends lost 0 bases and 6 bases respectively, with 10 bases between them.

This chain links TRBV20-1 with TRBJ1-4, with 7 nucleotides matching TRBD1. This CDR3 contains 13 residues. V gave up 6 bases and J gave up 5 bases; unmatched junction bases: 6. CDR1 and CDR2 (germline): DFQATT, SNEGSKA (reference sequence). This CDR3 is CSATQGTNEKLFF. In DNA form, the CDR3 reads TGCAGTGCCACACAGGGGACAAATGAAAAACTGTTTTTT.

This clonotype was seen ten or more times. V usage is TRBV4-1 and J usage is TRBJ2-7, with 12 bases identical to TRBD1. There are 16 residues in the CDR3. V gave up 4 bases and J gave up 5 bases; unmatched junction bases: 9. The germline CDR1 and CDR2 sequences are MGHRA and YSYEKL. CDR3 in amino acids: CASSPAYGTGGDEQYF. The CDR3 nucleotides are TGCGCCAGCAGCCCTGCTTACGGGACAGGGGGCGACGAGCAGTACTTC.

This clonotype is medium-sized. The gene calls are TRBV5-5 and TRBJ2-2; 11 bases map to TRBD2. Trimming at V came to 4 bases and at J to 0 bases, leaving 2 bases not matched to a gene. Germline V gives CDR1 SGHKS, CDR2 YYEKEE (reference sequence). The CDR3 covers 16 residues. CDR3 DNA: TGTGCCAGCAGCGGGGGACTAGCGGCGAACACCGGGGAGCTGTTTTTT. The encoded protein is CASSGGLAANTGELFF.

This clonotype was seen many times. V and J are TRBV29-1 and TRBJ2-5, with D possibly being TRBD1 (6 bases). This CDR3 comprises 14 residues. Germline CDR1 and CDR2: SQVTM and ANQGSEA. Trimming removed 5 bases from V and 2 bases from J, with 15 bases in between. CDR3 DNA: TGCAGCGTTTCCGGACAGCTGAAGCAAGAGACCCAGTACTTC. This gives the protein CSVSGQLKQETQYF.

This chain joins TRBV20-1 and TRBJ1-5, with 9 positions matching TRBD1. J was trimmed by 4 bases and V by 0 bases; bases with no gene match: 7. Per the germline V gene, CDR1 is DFQATT and CDR2 is SNEGSKA (reference sequence). There are 16 residues in the CDR3. In DNA form, the CDR3 reads TGCAGTGCTAGAGATGCCAGGACAGGGGTTAATCAGCCCCAGCATTTT. Amino acid sequence: CSARDARTGVNQPQHF.

The chain recombines TRBV28 with TRBJ2-3, with D unresolved. Trimming took 6 bases from V and 3 from J, leaving 16 bases between them. This CDR3 has 15 amino acids. The germline gives CDR1 MDHEN, CDR2 SYDVKM. The CDR3 bases are TGTGCCAGCAGAACCATTAAGACTCTTACAGATACGCAGTATTTT. This codes for CASRTIKTLTDTQYF.

The chain uses TRBV28 and TRBJ2-7; D is tentatively TRBD1 or TRBD2 (5 bases each). Deletions cut 5 bases from V and 2 bases from J, with 13 bases between. CDR1 is MDHEN and CDR2 is SYDVKM in the germline V gene. The CDR3 runs 14 residues. The CDR3 DNA is TGTGCCAGCAGTCTCACCAGGGACCCCTACGAGCAGTACTTC. This gives the protein CASSLTRDPYEQYF. The whole variable domain, filled in from reference TRBV28 and TRBJ2-7, reads DVKVTQSSRYLVKRTGEKVFLECVQDMDHENMFWYRQDPGLGLRLIYFSYDVKMKEKGDIPEGYSVSREKKERFSLILESASTNQTSMYLCASSLTRDPYEQYFGPGTRLTVT.

This clonotype was picked up a small number of times. The genes are TRBV7-2 and TRBJ1-1; the D is unclear. This CDR3 has 13 amino acids. Germline CDR1 reads SGHTA; CDR2 reads FQGNSA. The ends were cut back, 2 bases at V and 6 bases at J, with 10 bases in the middle. CDR3 nucleotide sequence: TGTGCCAGCAGCTTACAGGCGGCCCCTGAAGCTTTCTTT. Its translation is CASSLQAAPEAFF.

This clonotype has a count of ten or more. The chain couples TRBV5-1 to TRBJ2-5; 9 nucleotides match TRBD1. With 4 bases clipped from V and 5 bases from J, the junction kept 9 bases outside the gene matches. This CDR3 has 15 residues. Per the germline V gene, CDR1 is SGHRS and CDR2 is YFSETQ. CDR3: CASSADRGIAETQYF. The CDR3 coding sequence is TGCGCCAGCAGCGCGGACAGGGGCATAGCGGAGACCCAGTACTTC. The full variable domain, in which reference TRBV5-1 and TRBJ2-5 provide the parts outside the CDR3, is KAGVTQTPRYLIKTRGQQVTLSCSPISGHRSVSWYQQTPGQGLQFLFEYFSETQRNKGNFPGRFSGRQFSNSRSEMNVSTLELGDSALYLCASSADRGIAETQYFGPGTRLLVL.

This clonotype has a count of ten or more. The chain carries TRBV7-2 and TRBJ1-5; possible D gene TRBD1, 6 bases. Deletions cut 1 base from V and 0 bases from J, with 10 bases between. This CDR3 is built from 16 residues. Germline V gene data show CDR1 as SGHTA and CDR2 as FQGNSA. CDR3 residues: CASSLVGGHSNQPQHF. CDR3 nucleotide sequence: TGTGCCAGCAGCTTAGTCGGGGGCCATAGCAATCAGCCCCAGCATTTT. Full variable domain (rest looked up from reference TRBV7-2 and TRBJ1-5): GAGVSQSPSNKVTEKGKDVELRCDPISGHTALYWYRQSLGQGLEFLIYFQGNSAPDKSGLPSDRFSAERTGGSVSTLTIQRTQQEDSAVYLCASSLVGGHSNQPQHFGDGTRLSIL.

This clonotype appeared many times. The genes are TRBV5-1 and TRBJ2-7, with D possibly being TRBD2 (6 bases). Germline lookup yields CDR1 SGHRS and CDR2 YFSETQ. The CDR3 contains 14 residues. Trimming stripped 4 bases from V and 3 bases from J, with 14 bases between. CDR3 sequence reads: CASSKSGAYYEQYF. In nucleotides, the CDR3 is TGCGCCAGCAGCAAGTCGGGAGCTTACTACGAGCAGTACTTC.

This clonotype was seen many times. The chain recombines TRBV9 with TRBJ2-3; either TRBD1 or TRBD2 may supply D (6 bases each). The CDR3 is 17 amino acids. V dropped 5 bases and J dropped 2 bases, with 21 bases sitting between them. Germline V gene data show CDR1 as SGDLS and CDR2 as YYNGEE. The CDR3: CASSRTLTGTVTDTQYF. The CDR3 coding sequence is TGTGCCAGCAGTCGCACCCTCACAGGGACTGTCACAGATACGCAGTATTTT.

The rearrangement joins TRBV7-9 to TRBJ1-2; 7 bases align to TRBD1. V shed 3 bases and J 8 bases; nucleotides not matched to a gene: 6. Germline loops: CDR1 SEHNR, CDR2 FQNEAQ (reference sequence). This CDR3 is built from 13 residues. The CDR3 is CASSLGQPWGYTF. CDR3 in DNA: TGTGCCAGCAGCTTGGGACAGCCTTGGGGCTACACCTTC.

In this sample, this clonotype is medium-sized (0.01 to 0.1%). V gene TRBV5-1 combines with J gene TRBJ2-1; D is ambiguous. V was cut by 4 bases and J by 8 bases, with 13 bases left in between. The CDR3 sequence is 13 residues long. The germline gives CDR1 SGHRS, CDR2 YFSETQ. The chain's CDR3 is CASSPGPRDEQFF. CDR3 nucleotides: TGCGCCAGCAGCCCCGGGCCTAGGGATGAGCAGTTCTTC.

The chain's CDR3 is CASSLPSYEQYF. The CDR3 DNA reads TGCGCCAGCAGCCTACCGTCCTACGAGCAGTACTTC. V gene TRBV5-1 combines with J gene TRBJ2-7; D remains unclear. V lost 4 bases, J lost 1 base, and 6 bases lay in between. CDR1 SGHRS and CDR2 YFSETQ come from the germline V gene. This CDR3 comprises 12 residues.